This T cell receptor beta chain derives from a study of CD8 T cells in ankylosing spondylitis. Scientists made TCR beta libraries using quantitative 5'-RACE with molecular barcodes. Using its own MiXCR run on the 5' RACE reads, TCRdb lists one record per CDR3 protein. Among around 770,000 distinct CDR3 sequences listed, around 17% were seen once. The CDR3 is 16 amino acids. V dropped 1 base and J dropped 5 bases, with 15 bases sitting between them. Germline V lookup: CDR1 LGHDT, CDR2 YNNKEL (reference sequence). General study findings and limits: Disease-linked clones reportedly concentrated significantly in matched ankylosing spondylitis synovial fluid. It appeared that ankylosing spondylitis blood was characterized by a TCR beta motif of eight highly homologous variants.

Points on this clonotype: What it binds is unknown.

J is TRBJ2-1 and V is TRBV3-1, with unresolved D. The sample taken for sequencing was blood, either unsorted or a sorted T cell fraction (not recorded which). The receptor's source is a male donor with ankylosing spondylitis. Here the CDR3 DNA reads TGTGCCAGCAGCCAAGCCAGCTCCCGACCAAACAATGAGCAGTTCTTC. Residues: CASSQASSRPNNEQFF.